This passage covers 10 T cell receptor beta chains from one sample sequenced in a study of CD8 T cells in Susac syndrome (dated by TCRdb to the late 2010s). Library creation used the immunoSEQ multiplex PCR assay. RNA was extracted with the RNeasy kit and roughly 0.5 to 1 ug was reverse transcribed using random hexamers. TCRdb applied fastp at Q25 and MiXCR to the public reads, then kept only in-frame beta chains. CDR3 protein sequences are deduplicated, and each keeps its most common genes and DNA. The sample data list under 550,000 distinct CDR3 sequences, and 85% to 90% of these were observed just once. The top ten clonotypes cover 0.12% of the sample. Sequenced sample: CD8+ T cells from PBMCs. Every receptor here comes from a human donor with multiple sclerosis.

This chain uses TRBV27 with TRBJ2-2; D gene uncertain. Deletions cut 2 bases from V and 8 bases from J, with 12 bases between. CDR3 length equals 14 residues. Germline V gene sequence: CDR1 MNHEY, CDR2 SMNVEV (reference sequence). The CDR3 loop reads CASSLTLTRGELFF. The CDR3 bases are TGTGCCAGCAGTTTAACCCTGACCCGGGGGGAGCTGTTTTTT.

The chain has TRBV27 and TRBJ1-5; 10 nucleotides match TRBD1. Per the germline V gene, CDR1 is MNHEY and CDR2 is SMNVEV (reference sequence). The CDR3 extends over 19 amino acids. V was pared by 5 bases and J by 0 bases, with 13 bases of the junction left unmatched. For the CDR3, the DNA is TGTGCCAGCAGTGCCCTGTGGACAGGGGGGATTAATAGCAATCAGCCCCAGCATTTT. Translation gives CASSALWTGGINSNQPQHF.

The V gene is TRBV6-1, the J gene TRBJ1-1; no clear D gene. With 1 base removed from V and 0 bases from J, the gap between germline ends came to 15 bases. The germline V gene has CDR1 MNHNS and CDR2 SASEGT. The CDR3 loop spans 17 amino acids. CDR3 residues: CASSEGGMRRLNTEAFF. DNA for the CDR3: TGTGCCAGCAGTGAAGGAGGGATGAGACGGCTGAACACTGAAGCTTTCTTT.

The CDR3 DNA sequence: TGTGCGAGCGGGAGGGCCAACGAGCAGTTCTTC. Amino acids: CASGRANEQFF. The rearrangement uses TRBV5-4 and TRBJ2-1, with 10 bases aligning to TRBD2. This CDR3 is built from 11 residues. CDR1 is SGHNT and CDR2 is YYREEE in the germline V gene (reference sequence). Based on the CDR3 plus reference TRBV5-4 and TRBJ2-1, the full variable domain is ETGVTQSPTHLIKTRGQQVTLRCSSQSGHNTVSWYQQALGQGPQFIFQYYREEENGRGNFPPRFSGLQFPNYSSELNVNALELDDSALYLCASGRANEQFFGPGTRLTVL.

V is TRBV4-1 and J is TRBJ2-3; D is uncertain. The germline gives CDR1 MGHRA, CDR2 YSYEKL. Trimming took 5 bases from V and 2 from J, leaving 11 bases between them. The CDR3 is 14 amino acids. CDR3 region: CASSRQTSTDTQYF. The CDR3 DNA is TGCGCCAGCAGCAGGCAGACTTCCACAGATACGCAGTATTTT.

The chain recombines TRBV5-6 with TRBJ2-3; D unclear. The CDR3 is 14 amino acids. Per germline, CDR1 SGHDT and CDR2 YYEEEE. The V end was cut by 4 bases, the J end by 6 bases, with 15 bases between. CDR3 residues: CASSGNLIWDTQYF. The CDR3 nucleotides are TGTGCCAGCAGCGGCAACCTTATCTGGGATACGCAGTATTTT.

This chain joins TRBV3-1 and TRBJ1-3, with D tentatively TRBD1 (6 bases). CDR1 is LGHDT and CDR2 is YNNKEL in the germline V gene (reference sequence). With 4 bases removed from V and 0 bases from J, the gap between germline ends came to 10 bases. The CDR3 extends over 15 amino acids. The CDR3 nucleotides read TGTGCCAGCAGCCCCCCGGACAGCTCTGGAAACACCATATATTTT. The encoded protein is CASSPPDSSGNTIYF. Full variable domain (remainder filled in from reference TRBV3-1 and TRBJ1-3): DTAVSQTPKYLVTQMGNDKSIKCEQNLGHDTMYWYKQDSKKFLKIMFSYNNKELIINETVPNRFSPKSPDKAHLNLHINSLELGDSAVYFCASSPPDSSGNTIYFGEGSWLTVV.

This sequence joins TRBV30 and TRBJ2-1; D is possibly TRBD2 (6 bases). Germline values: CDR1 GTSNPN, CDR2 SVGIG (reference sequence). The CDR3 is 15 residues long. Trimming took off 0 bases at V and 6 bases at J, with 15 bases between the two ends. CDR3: CAWSVLRDSTNEQFF. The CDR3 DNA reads TGTGCCTGGAGTGTACTCCGGGACTCTACCAATGAGCAGTTCTTC.

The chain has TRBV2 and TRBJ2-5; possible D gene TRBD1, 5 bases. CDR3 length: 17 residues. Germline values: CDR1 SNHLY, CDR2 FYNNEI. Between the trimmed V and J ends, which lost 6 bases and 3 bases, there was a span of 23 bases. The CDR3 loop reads CASSTDGVGPGEETQYF. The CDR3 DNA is TGTGCCAGCAGCACCGATGGGGTGGGGCCCGGAGAAGAGACCCAGTACTTC.

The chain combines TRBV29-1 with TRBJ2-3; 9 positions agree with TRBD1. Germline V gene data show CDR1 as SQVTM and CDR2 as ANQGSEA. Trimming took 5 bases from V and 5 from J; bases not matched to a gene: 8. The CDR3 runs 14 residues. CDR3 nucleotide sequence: TGCAGCGTTTGTTGGACAGGGGCTGTAGATACGCAGTATTTT. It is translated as CSVCWTGAVDTQYF.